The 31 T cell receptor beta chains below all came from one sample that was sequenced in a study of sequential checkpoint blockade in melanoma. As for treatment: randomized to nivolumab then ipilimumab (arm A) or the reverse (arm B). Only in-frame clones appear in the TCRdb table, and some are missing; sequencing was by immunoSEQ multiplex PCR. The data contain about 32,000 clones, approximately 81% of them singletons. The source material was CD8+ T cells sorted from blood (inferred from file names), sampled from a patient given nivolumab and ipilimumab in sequence. These receptors were taken from a human donor with melanoma.

V and J are TRBV9 and TRBJ2-5; the match to TRBD2 covers 7 bases. Germline values: CDR1 SGDLS, CDR2 YYNGEE. This CDR3 spans 16 amino acids. V lost 3 bases, J lost 11 bases, and 19 bases stayed unmatched. The CDR3 is CASSALSSGGLSEQYF. CDR3 coding DNA: TGTGCCAGCAGCGCCCTGTCGTCGGGGGGTTTGAGTGAGCAGTACTTC.

The rearrangement joins TRBV10-3 to TRBJ2-7; tentatively, D is TRBD2 (6 bases). Germline CDR1 ENHRY, CDR2 SYGVKD. Trimming took off 10 bases at V and 1 base at J, with 20 bases between the two ends. This CDR3 has 15 amino acids. CDR3 sequence (DNA): TGTGCCACGAGGGACCCGGGACTGAATTCCTACGAGCAGTACTTC. Encoded protein: CATRDPGLNSYEQYF.

This chain links TRBV5-4 with TRBJ1-2; 8 positions agree with TRBD1. The germline CDR1 and CDR2 sequences are SGHNT and YYREEE (reference sequence). The CDR3 runs to 15 residues. The V segment lost 1 base and the J segment 8 bases; nucleotides outside the gene matches: 10. The CDR3 here is CASSLSQGAIEGYTF. CDR3 in DNA: TGTGCCAGCAGCTTGTCCCAGGGGGCAATAGAAGGCTACACCTTC.

In its sample, this clone was seen once. The chain has TRBV27 and TRBJ2-1, with TRBD2 matching over 9 bases. J lost 7 bases, V lost 4 bases, and 11 bases had no gene match. The germline V gene has CDR1 MNHEY and CDR2 SMNVEV (reference sequence). This CDR3 spans 16 amino acids. CDR3 coding DNA: TGTGCCAGCAGTTACTCTTGGCGGGGGGGCCTTAATGAGCAGTTCTTC. This encodes CASSYSWRGGLNEQFF.

This chain connects TRBV5-6 to TRBJ1-2; TRBD1 is a possible D gene (6 bases). V lost 5 bases and J lost 0, with 8 bases in between. Germline values: CDR1 SGHDT, CDR2 YYEEEE. The CDR3 is 13 residues long. The CDR3 here is CASSGDTNYGYTF. CDR3 coding DNA: TGTGCCAGCAGTGGGGACACTAACTATGGCTACACCTTC.

The V gene is TRBV6-5, the J gene TRBJ1-5, with D possibly being TRBD1 (6 bases). Trimming took 10 bases from V and 7 from J, leaving 20 bases between them. The CDR3 is 14 amino acids. The germline gives CDR1 MNHEY, CDR2 SVGAGI. The DNA of the CDR3 is TGTGCCACCAGAGAGACAGGCTCAGGACAGCCCCAGCATTTT. Protein product: CATRETGSGQPQHF.

The chain combines TRBV27 with TRBJ1-5; 10 bases line up with TRBD1. Germline trimming cut 6 bases from V and 5 bases from J; bases unmatched to any gene: 10. Germline V CDR1 and CDR2: MNHEY, SMNVEV (reference sequence). This CDR3 spans 16 amino acids. In DNA, the CDR3 is TGTGCCAGCAGCCCCTTATTTGGACAGGGGGATCAGCCCCAGCATTTT. The encoded protein is CASSPLFGQGDQPQHF.

V and J are TRBV2 and TRBJ1-1; D gene unclear. Germline V gene sequence: CDR1 SNHLY, CDR2 FYNNEI. The V end lost 8 bases, the J end lost 0 bases, and 10 bases lay between the germline ends. The CDR3 extends over 13 amino acids. DNA of the CDR3: TGTGCCAGCCCCGGGAACATGAACACTGAAGCTTTCTTT. Its translation: CASPGNMNTEAFF.

This clone turned up a few times. The CDR3 region has the DNA TGTGCCAGCAGTTTCGGACAGGCGCCTCTTTATGGCTACACCTTC. Protein product: CASSFGQAPLYGYTF. The rearrangement uses TRBV28 and TRBJ1-2, with 7 bases matching TRBD1. This CDR3 is 15 amino acids long. The J segment lost 5 bases and the V segment lost 3 bases, leaving 9 bases of the junction unmatched. Per germline, CDR1 MDHEN and CDR2 SYDVKM.

This clone was detected only a few times. This chain links TRBV4-3 with TRBJ1-5, with 8 bases identical to TRBD1. CDR1 and CDR2 (germline): LGHNA, YSLEER. The CDR3 extends over 15 amino acids. V lost 2 bases, J lost 7 bases, and 7 bases stayed unmatched. The CDR3 protein is CASSQWTGNRQPQHF. The DNA of the CDR3 is TGCGCCAGCAGCCAATGGACAGGGAATAGGCAGCCCCAGCATTTT.

The rearrangement links TRBV27 to TRBJ2-7, with D maybe TRBD1 (5 bases). Per the germline V gene, CDR1 is MNHEY and CDR2 is SMNVEV (reference sequence). This CDR3 contains 13 residues. The V end lost 0 bases, the J end lost 6 bases, and 9 bases lay between the germline ends. The CDR3 protein is CASSLSPQGEQYF. The DNA of the CDR3 is TGTGCCAGCAGTTTATCCCCTCAGGGCGAGCAGTACTTC.

This clone was seen once. V is TRBV28 and J is TRBJ2-3; D ambiguous. The V gene lost 2 bases and the J gene lost 2 bases, with 14 bases spanning the gap. The CDR3 consists of 16 residues. Germline V gives CDR1 MDHEN, CDR2 SYDVKM. CDR3 protein: CASSLGPQQYTDTQYF. In DNA, the CDR3 is TGTGCCAGCAGTTTAGGGCCGCAACAGTACACAGATACGCAGTATTTT. Full variable domain (rest looked up from reference TRBV28 and TRBJ2-3): DVKVTQSSRYLVKRTGEKVFLECVQDMDHENMFWYRQDPGLGLRLIYFSYDVKMKEKGDIPEGYSVSREKKERFSLILESASTNQTSMYLCASSLGPQQYTDTQYFGPGTRLTVL.

The rearrangement joins TRBV9 to TRBJ2-7, with 8 bases aligning to TRBD1. Germline-derived CDR1 and CDR2 are SGDLS and YYNGEE. The CDR3 runs to 15 residues. The V segment lost 3 bases and the J segment 0 bases; nucleotides outside the gene matches: 5. The CDR3 loop is CASSAGQGSSYEQYF. CDR3 nucleotide sequence: TGTGCCAGCAGCGCCGGACAGGGCAGCTCCTACGAGCAGTACTTC.

The J gene is TRBJ2-3, the V gene TRBV27; D gene uncertain. The CDR3 loop spans 15 amino acids. The germline V gene encodes CDR1 MNHEY and CDR2 SMNVEV (reference sequence). Trimming took off 5 bases at V and 2 bases at J, with 14 bases between the two ends. The CDR3 coding sequence is TGTGCCAGCAGTGAGGATGTGGGTTCCACAGATACGCAGTATTTT. Residues: CASSEDVGSTDTQYF.

A single count supports this clone. The chain joins TRBV4-3 to TRBJ2-6; 8 bases align to TRBD1. The germline CDR1 and CDR2 sequences are LGHNA and YSLEER. This CDR3 is 19 amino acids long. V lost 0 bases, J lost 1 base, and 8 bases stayed unmatched. The CDR3 sequence: CASSQERQGLVSGANVLTF. The DNA for the CDR3 is TGCGCCAGCAGCCAAGAGAGACAGGGGCTGGTGTCTGGGGCCAACGTCCTGACTTTC.

The V call is TRBV7-9, the J call TRBJ1-4, with a possible D match to TRBD1 (6 bases). The V and J ends lost 5 bases and 8 bases respectively, with 24 bases between them. The CDR3 is 17 residues long. Germline V gene lookup returns CDR1 SEHNR and CDR2 FQNEAQ (reference sequence). CDR3 region: CASSPPIGSPQGEKLFF. In DNA, the CDR3 is TGTGCCAGCAGCCCACCGATTGGGTCGCCCCAGGGGGAAAAACTGTTTTTT.

The chain joins TRBV10-1 to TRBJ2-2; the match to TRBD2 covers 8 bases. Germline CDR1 and CDR2: WNHNN and SYGVQD (reference sequence). The ends lost 3 bases at V and 7 bases at J; junction bases unmatched: 4. The CDR3 has 14 residues. The CDR3 protein is CASSDGLASGELFF. In nucleotides, the CDR3 is TGCGCCAGCAGTGACGGACTAGCAAGCGGGGAGCTGTTTTTT.

This chain links TRBV12-5 with TRBJ2-3, with D possibly matching TRBD2 (6 bases). V lost 1 base and J lost 2, with 7 bases in between. This CDR3 comprises 14 residues. Germline CDR1 and CDR2: LGHNT and FRNRAP. The CDR3 nucleotides are TGTGCTAGTGGTTTGGAGGGACTCACAGATACGCAGTATTTT. Its translation: CASGLEGLTDTQYF.

To note about this clone: At the DNA level, this CDR3 is encoded by other sequences in the same sample as well. The genes are TRBV2 and TRBJ1-2; TRBD1 might be the D (5 bases). V was trimmed by 0 bases and J by 5 bases, leaving 7 bases between them. The CDR3 has 13 residues. Looked up from germline, CDR1 is SNHLY and CDR2 is FYNNEI. The CDR3 here is CASSEAGGYGYTF. The DNA of the CDR3 is TGTGCCAGCAGTGAAGCCGGGGGGTATGGCTACACCTTC.

This clone has just one count. This chain joins TRBV28 and TRBJ1-2; 9 nucleotides align to TRBD1. CDR3 size: 17 residues. Trimming cost V 10 bases and J 2 bases; bases outside gene matches: 17. Per germline, CDR1 MDHEN and CDR2 SYDVKM. The CDR3 protein is CATRLSTGTGMNYGYTF. The DNA for the CDR3 is TGTGCCACCCGATTATCAACGGGGACAGGGATGAACTATGGCTACACCTTC.

This clone appeared a few times. The chain recombines TRBV9 with TRBJ2-1; TRBD1 aligns across 10 bases. Trimming removed 3 bases from V and 2 bases from J; junction bases left unmatched: 8. The germline V gene encodes CDR1 SGDLS and CDR2 YYNGEE. The CDR3 runs 17 residues. CDR3 in amino acids: CASSAGWTGGTYNEQFF. CDR3 coding DNA: TGTGCCAGCAGCGCGGGATGGACAGGGGGGACCTACAATGAGCAGTTCTTC. The full variable domain, in which reference TRBV9 and TRBJ2-1 provide the parts outside the CDR3, is DSGVTQTPKHLITATGQRVTLRCSPRSGDLSVYWYQQSLDQGLQFLIQYYNGEERAKGNILERFSAQQFPDLHSELNLSSLELGDSALYFCASSAGWTGGTYNEQFFGPGTRLTVL.

The chain is built from TRBV28 and TRBJ2-7; the D gene is possibly TRBD1 (6 bases). The CDR3 is made up of 16 amino acids. The germline V and J ends were trimmed by 6 bases and 0 bases, with 18 bases remaining between them. Germline CDR1 reads MDHEN; CDR2 reads SYDVKM. CDR3 in DNA: TGTGCCAGCAGCAATCGCAGGGGAAAGAGCTCCTACGAGCAGTACTTC. This gives the protein CASSNRRGKSSYEQYF.

The sample holds one count of this clone. The CDR3 region is CASRTETGVGNTIYF. CDR3 DNA sequence: TGTGCCAGCAGAACCGAGACAGGGGTCGGAAACACCATATATTTT. The J gene is TRBJ1-3, the V gene TRBV7-8; 8 nucleotides align to TRBD1. Germline loops: CDR1 SGHVS, CDR2 FQNEAQ. The V and J ends lost 6 bases and 4 bases, in that order; junction bases with no gene match: 8. The CDR3 spans 15 residues. The whole variable domain, filled in from reference TRBV7-8 and TRBJ1-3, reads GAGVSQSPRYKVAKRGQDVALRCDPISGHVSLFWYQQALGQGPEFLTYFQNEAQLDKSGLPSDRFFAERPEGSVSTLKIQRTQQEDSAVYLCASRTETGVGNTIYFGEGSWLTVV.

The chain uses TRBV5-4 and TRBJ1-1; D ambiguous. Germline loops: CDR1 SGHNT, CDR2 YYREEE (reference sequence). Trimming removed 4 bases from V and 1 base from J, with 8 bases in between. This CDR3 region has 13 residues. The CDR3 loop reads CASSTPENTEAFF. As DNA, the CDR3 is TGTGCCAGCAGCACCCCAGAGAACACTGAAGCTTTCTTT.

CDR3 loop: CASLSGQGSYEQYF. The CDR3 bases are TGTGCCAGCCTCTCGGGACAGGGCTCCTACGAGCAGTACTTC. The rearrangement joins TRBV2 to TRBJ2-7; 9 bases line up with TRBD1. From germline, CDR1 is SNHLY and CDR2 FYNNEI. Unmatched junction bases numbered 5, after V lost 8 bases and J lost 0 bases. CDR3 length: 14 amino acids.

The V gene is TRBV27, the J gene TRBJ1-2; no clear D. The CDR3 has 12 amino acids. The germline V gene encodes CDR1 MNHEY and CDR2 SMNVEV (reference sequence). Trimming removed 4 bases from V and 4 bases from J, with 7 bases in between. The CDR3: CASSSDFYGYTF. The CDR3 DNA is TGTGCCAGCAGTTCTGACTTCTATGGCTACACCTTC.

The chain combines TRBV5-1 with TRBJ2-7; 7 bases are shared with TRBD1. V dropped 0 bases and J dropped 3; count of bases not matched to a gene: 9. The CDR3 length is 16 residues. Germline CDR1 reads SGHRS; CDR2 reads YFSETQ. Written as DNA, the CDR3 is TGCGCCAGCAGCTTGGCCATGGGGGCAGGGGGCTACGAGCAGTACTTC. Translation: CASSLAMGAGGYEQYF. Based on the CDR3 plus reference TRBV5-1 and TRBJ2-7, the full variable domain is KAGVTQTPRYLIKTRGQQVTLSCSPISGHRSVSWYQQTPGQGLQFLFEYFSETQRNKGNFPGRFSGRQFSNSRSEMNVSTLELGDSALYLCASSLAMGAGGYEQYFGPGTRLTVT.

The CDR3 loop is CASSILLSAPNTGELFF. The CDR3 DNA is TGTGCCAGTAGTATACTCCTCAGTGCCCCGAACACCGGGGAGCTGTTTTTT. The chain recombines TRBV19 with TRBJ2-2, with no clear D. The CDR3 contains 17 residues. CDR1 is LNHDA, CDR2 SQIVND, per germline (reference sequence). V lost 2 bases and J lost 0, with 13 bases in between. Drawing the rest from reference TRBV19 and TRBJ2-2, the complete variable domain is DGGITQSPKYLFRKEGQNVTLSCEQNLNHDAMYWYRQDPGQGLRLIYYSQIVNDFQKGDIAEGYSVSREKKESFPLTVTSAQKNPTAFYLCASSILLSAPNTGELFFGEGSRLTVL.

This clone was found a few times. Other DNA sequences in the sample encode the same CDR3. The rearrangement uses TRBV19 and TRBJ1-6; no clear D. CDR1 and CDR2 from the germline V gene are LNHDA and SQIVND (reference sequence). The CDR3 spans 12 residues. Trimming removed 1 base at V and 10 bases at J, with 5 bases between. CDR3 sequence (DNA): TGTGCCAGTAGTATAGGAGGCTCACCCCTCCACTTT. Translation: CASSIGGSPLHF.

V gene TRBV27 combines with J gene TRBJ2-7; 11 positions agree with TRBD1. Germline assignment: CDR1 MNHEY and CDR2 SMNVEV (reference sequence). The CDR3 covers 15 residues. The J segment lost 4 bases and the V segment lost 3 bases, leaving 5 bases of the junction unmatched. CDR3 sequence reads: CASSFLGQGAYEQYF. The CDR3 DNA reads TGTGCCAGCAGTTTCTTAGGACAGGGGGCGTACGAGCAGTACTTC.

The chain has TRBV10-3 and TRBJ1-2; D remains ambiguous. This CDR3 is 12 amino acids long. V lost 6 bases and J lost 3, with 8 bases in between. Germline V gene data show CDR1 as ENHRY and CDR2 as SYGVKD. CDR3 coding DNA: TGTGCCATCAGGATGGAGGACTATGGCTACACCTTC. This translates into CAIRMEDYGYTF.